This T cell receptor (beta chain) was sequenced for a study of shared clonotypes between healthy human individuals. This CDR3 spans 13 amino acids. Germline CDR1 and CDR2: SEHNR and FQNEAQ (reference sequence). Trimming took off 5 bases at V and 5 bases at J, with 9 bases between the two ends. CD45RO-negative, CCR7-positively selected cells formed the naive CD8 fraction, excluding terminally differentiated effector memory CD45RA+ cells. Sorted-subset replicate PCRs used roughly 210 ng of genomic DNA. This amount corresponded to 30,000 to 35,000 T cell genomes. Clones were sequenced by immunoSEQ multiplex PCR, and TCRdb holds only the in-frame ones, with some missing. The sample yields 800,000 or so clones, 90% to 97% seen once.

This chain joins TRBV7-9 and TRBJ2-2; D tentatively fits TRBD1 or TRBD2 (5 bases each). This clonotype was obtained from a man aged 25 to 40 in good health. The specimen was naive CD8+ T cells sorted from blood. This CDR3 reads CASSEWGTGELFF. The CDR3 DNA reads TGTGCCAGCAGCGAGTGGGGGACCGGGGAGCTGTTTTTT.